One and the same sample provided the 5 T cell receptor beta chains below, sequenced in a study of PD-1 blockade in classical Hodgkin lymphoma (dated by TCRdb to 2018 to 2021). The library was produced with the immunoSEQ multiplex PCR assay. In its TCRdb copy, this immuneACCESS table keeps in-frame sequences only and misses some clones. Where compared with another copy, unresolved V genes explain less than half of these, and the others have no known cause. This sample lists 50,000 or so clones; around 75% were detected once. Of the sample, roughly 16% falls within the top ten clones. This specimen's time point label, per the study, means: cycle 2 day 1 (C2D1) of nivolumab. Every trial patient had relapsed after autologous stem cell transplantation, and cohorts A, B and C differed in prior brentuximab vedotin exposure. Here the sequenced sample was peripheral blood mononuclear cells (PBMCs), taken before the second cycle of nivolumab. The receptors come from a human donor with classical Hodgkin lymphoma.

The chain uses TRBV11-3 and TRBJ1-5; D may be TRBD1 (6 bases). This CDR3 is built from 15 residues. CDR1 is SGHNT and CDR2 is YENEEA in the germline V gene. V shed 1 base and J shed 7 bases, with 14 bases lying between them. DNA of the CDR3: TGTGCCAGCAGCTTAGTCACAGGGCTCCGGCAGCCCCAGCATTTT. Translation gives CASSLVTGLRQPQHF. Filled out from reference TRBV11-3 and TRBJ1-5, the complete variable domain reads EAGVVQSPRYKIIEKKQPVAFWCNPISGHNTLYWYLQNLGQGPELLIRYENEEAVDDSQLPKDRFSAERLKGVDSTLKIQPAELGDSAVYLCASSLVTGLRQPQHFGDGTRLSIL.

This clone showed up just a few times. The chain combines TRBV18 with TRBJ1-3; D gene unclear. CDR1 and CDR2 from the germline V gene are KGHSH and LQKENI. Trimming shortened V by 3 bases and J by 0 bases, and 6 bases separated the two germline ends. The CDR3 loop spans 14 amino acids. The CDR3 coding sequence is TGTGCCAGCTCACCCATACCCTCTGGAAACACCATATATTTT. Translating it yields CASSPIPSGNTIYF.

The rearrangement uses TRBV19 and TRBJ1-2; no reliable D call. The CDR3 has 12 residues. Germline values: CDR1 LNHDA, CDR2 SQIVND (reference sequence). Trimming pared 3 bases from V and 5 bases from J, leaving 7 bases between. This CDR3 reads CASSIQGYGYTF. The CDR3 coding sequence is TGTGCCAGTAGTATTCAAGGGTATGGCTACACCTTC.

This clone showed up just a few times. The chain has TRBV19 and TRBJ1-1; tentative D call: TRBD1 (6 bases). V was cut by 2 bases and J by 4 bases, with 11 bases left in between. CDR1 and CDR2 (germline): LNHDA, SQIVND (reference sequence). This CDR3 contains 14 residues. The CDR3 nucleotides read TGTGCCAGTAGTATACGGGGGCTCGTCACTGAAGCTTTCTTT. It encodes CASSIRGLVTEAFF.

V usage is TRBV7-2 and J usage is TRBJ2-5, with 8 bases matching TRBD1. V was pared by 5 bases and J by 3 bases, with 5 bases of the junction left unmatched. This CDR3 is 14 amino acids long. Germline CDR1 is SGHTA and CDR2 is FQGNSA. Here the CDR3 DNA reads TGTGCCAGCAGCCAGACAGGGGAAAAAGAGACCCAGTACTTC. Its translation is CASSQTGEKETQYF.